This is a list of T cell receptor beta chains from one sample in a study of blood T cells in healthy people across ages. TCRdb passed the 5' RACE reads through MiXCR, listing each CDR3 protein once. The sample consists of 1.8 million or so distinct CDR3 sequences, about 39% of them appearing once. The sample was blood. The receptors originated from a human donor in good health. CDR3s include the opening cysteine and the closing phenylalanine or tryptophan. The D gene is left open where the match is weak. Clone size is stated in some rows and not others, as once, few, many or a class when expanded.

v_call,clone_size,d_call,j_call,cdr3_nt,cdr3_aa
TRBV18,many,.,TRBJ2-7,TGTGCCAGCTCCCTACAGACCTACGAGCAGTACTTC,CASSLQTYEQYF
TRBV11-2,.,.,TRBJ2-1,TGTGCCAGCAGCTTAGTGATTAGTTCCTACAATGAGCAGTTCTTC,CASSLVISSYNEQFF
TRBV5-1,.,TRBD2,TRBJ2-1,TGCGCCAGCAGCTCCCAGACTAGCGGGGGGGGATACAATGAGCAGTTCTTC,CASSSQTSGGGYNEQFF
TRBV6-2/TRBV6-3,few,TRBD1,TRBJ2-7,TGTGCCAGCAGTTACTGGGAACCCGGACAGGGGCGCTACGAGCAGTACTTC,CASSYWEPGQGRYEQYF
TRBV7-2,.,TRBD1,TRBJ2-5,TGTGCCAGCAGCGCAAGACAGGGTTCGTTCGAGACCCAGTACTTC,CASSARQGSFETQYF
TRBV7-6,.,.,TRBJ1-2,.,CASSIRPGNQPQHFGDGYTF
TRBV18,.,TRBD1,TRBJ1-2,TGTGCCAGCTCACCACCGAACGGCCGAGGGGGCGACTATGGCTACACCTTC,CASSPPNGRGGDYGYTF
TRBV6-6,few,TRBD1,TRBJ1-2,TGTGCCAGCAGCCCGCCACGGGACAGGGCACCATATGGCTACACCTTC,CASSPPRDRAPYGYTF
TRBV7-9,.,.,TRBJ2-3,TGTGCCAGCAGCCCGACTCGACTGACTAGCACAGATACGCAGTATTTT,CASSPTRLTSTDTQYF
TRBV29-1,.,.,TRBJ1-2,TGCAGCGTGGAGAATACAGGGCAAGGCTACACCTTC,CSVENTGQGYTF
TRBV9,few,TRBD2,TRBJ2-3,TGTGCCAGCAGCGTAGTCGGGGCGGGGGGGACCCCGGATACGCAGTATTTT,CASSVVGAGGTPDTQYF
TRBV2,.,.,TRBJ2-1,TGTGCCAGCAGCGGGTCCGGGGATGAGCAGTTCTTC,CASSGSGDEQFF
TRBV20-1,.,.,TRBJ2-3,TGCAGTGCTAGGAGCAGAGCTACGCAGTATTTT,CSARSRATQYF
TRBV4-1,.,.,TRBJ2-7,TGCGCCAGCAGCCATGGAATTTCCTACGAGCAGTACTTC,CASSHGISYEQYF
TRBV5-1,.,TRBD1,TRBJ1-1,TGCGCCAGCAGCGACGGACAGGGGGCCAGATTCAGGAACACTGAAGCTTTCTTT,CASSDGQGARFRNTEAFF
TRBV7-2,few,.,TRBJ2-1,TGTGCCAGCAGCTTAAGGTGGGGGCGGACTGGGGACTACAATGAGCAGTTCTTC,CASSLRWGRTGDYNEQFF
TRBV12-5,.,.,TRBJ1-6,TGTGCTAGTGGTTTGACCTTCAAGGGAAGCTCCTATAATTCACCCCTCCACTTT,CASGLTFKGSSYNSPLHF
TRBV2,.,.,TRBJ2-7,TGTGCCAGCAGTGAAATGTGGCGCGAGCAGTACTTC,CASSEMWREQYF
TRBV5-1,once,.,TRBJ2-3,TGCGCCAGCAGCTTGGACACCTCAGGTACGCAGTATTTT,CASSLDTSGTQYF
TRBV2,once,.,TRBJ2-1,TGTGCCAACAGTGAATCGGCAGGGACCTACAATGAGCAGTTCTTC,CANSESAGTYNEQFF
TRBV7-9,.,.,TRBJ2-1,TGTGCCAGCAGCTCCCCCGTGGTGAGCTCCTACAATGAGCAGTTCTTC,CASSSPVVSSYNEQFF
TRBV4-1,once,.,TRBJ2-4,TGCGCCAGCAGCCAAGGATCACCGGGCTCGACGGGGGAGCAGTACTTC,CASSQGSPGSTGEQYF
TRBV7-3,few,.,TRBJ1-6,TGTGCCAGCAGCTTAGAAGGGGTTCCTAATTCACCCCTCCACTTT,CASSLEGVPNSPLHF
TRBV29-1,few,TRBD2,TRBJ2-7,TGCGGCGTAATACTAGCGGGGGTTTACGAGCAGTACTTC,CGVILAGVYEQYF
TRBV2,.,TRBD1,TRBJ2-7,TGTGCCGGCAGTGAACTACAGGGGGCAGGGTTCGAGCAGTACTTC,CAGSELQGAGFEQYF